A single T cell receptor beta chain is shown here with its context. Its antigen is not known. The sample comes from a study of CD8 T cells in Susac syndrome. Notes on the study in general: TCR sequencing and HLA analysis covered a relatively small number of individuals.

Random hexamers were used to reverse transcribe 0.5 to 1 ug of RNA. TCRdb re-called the immunoSEQ multiplex PCR reads with MiXCR, one entry per CDR3 protein. This table holds fewer than 350,000 distinct CDR3 sequences, approximately 90% found once. TEMRA cells were enriched by FACS, and CD4+ and CD8+ T cells were negatively isolated. Looked up from germline, CDR1 is SGHTS and CDR2 is YDEGEE. The CDR3 contains 16 residues. V lost 1 base and J lost 0, with 13 bases in between. The TCR originated in a human donor with multiple sclerosis. The chain carries TRBV5-8 and TRBJ1-1; D possibly corresponds to TRBD1 (5 bases). Sequenced input: CD8+ T cells from PBMCs. This CDR3 is CASSLYNYRLNTEAFF. The CDR3 DNA reads as TGTGCCAGCAGCTTGTATAATTACAGGTTGAACACTGAAGCTTTCTTT.